The rows below give T cell receptor beta chains drawn from one sample of a study of human T cells and chemical hapten exposure. From the RACE reads, TCRdb called clonotypes with MiXCR, one entry per CDR3 protein. The repertoire holds 65,000 to 70,000 distinct CDR3 sequences, with around 9.9% as singletons. Sequences were derived from whole blood, sampled in connection with sensitization to the hapten diphenylcyclopropenone (DPC). The receptor source for this set is a woman in her forties or fifties with alopecia areata. Some clones in this sample may be carry-over from other donors' samples. The CDR3 runs from the conserved cysteine through the conserved F or W. A D gene is named only where the DNA matches it firmly. A row's size may be missing; if present it is once, few, many or a size class.

size | J | V | D | DNA | CDR3
many | TRBJ2-3 | TRBV11-2 | TRBD1 | TGTGCCAGCAGCCCAAGACAGGGCGGCACAGATACGCAGTATTTT | CASSPRQGGTDTQYF
few | TRBJ2-2 | TRBV27 | TRBD2 | TGTGCCAGCAGTCCCCAGCTGACTAGCGGATACACCGGGGAGCTGTTTTTT | CASSPQLTSGYTGELFF
many | TRBJ1-4 | TRBV20-1 | . | TGCAGTGCCGAGATTTCCGGGCGTGAAAAACTGTTTTTT | CSAEISGREKLFF
. | TRBJ1-1 | TRBV29-1 | . | TGCAGCGTTGAAGATCAATGGGGGGCGGATACTGAAGCTTTCTTT | CSVEDQWGADTEAFF
. | TRBJ2-7 | TRBV19 | . | TGTGCCAGTAGTATAGATGTCACGCAGGGGTTGTACGAGCAGTACTTC | CASSIDVTQGLYEQYF
many | TRBJ2-7 | TRBV7-9 | TRBD1 | TGTGCCATCCCAGCCCCCGGACAGGAAGGAAACGAGCAGTACTTC | CAIPAPGQEGNEQYF
many | TRBJ2-1 | TRBV20-1 | TRBD2 | TGCAGTGCTACAGTCCCCGGGACTAGCATTTATGAGCAGTTCTTC | CSATVPGTSIYEQFF
many | TRBJ1-2 | TRBV6-2/TRBV6-3 | . | TGTGCCAGCAGTTACCCGGAAGAAAGACACTATGGCTACACCTTC | CASSYPEERHYGYTF
many | TRBJ1-2 | TRBV7-9 | . | TGTGCCAGCAGCCCGGAATGGGGATCCTATGGCTACACCTTC | CASSPEWGSYGYTF
few | TRBJ1-3 | TRBV6-1 | . | TGTGCCAGCAGACTAGCGACTGGAAACACCATATATTTT | CASRLATGNTIYF
. | TRBJ2-3 | TRBV6-2/TRBV6-3 | . | TGTGCCAGCAGTTACTTGGGCAGCCCATCTTTCACAGATACGCAGTATTTT | CASSYLGSPSFTDTQYF
few | TRBJ1-1 | TRBV7-6 | . | TGTGCCAGCAGCTCCTGGGACACTCATAACACTGAAGCTTTCTTT | CASSSWDTHNTEAFF
. | TRBJ2-1 | TRBV18 | . | TGTGCCAGCTCACCAAGGGGATTAGCCAATGAGCAGTTCTTC | CASSPRGLANEQFF